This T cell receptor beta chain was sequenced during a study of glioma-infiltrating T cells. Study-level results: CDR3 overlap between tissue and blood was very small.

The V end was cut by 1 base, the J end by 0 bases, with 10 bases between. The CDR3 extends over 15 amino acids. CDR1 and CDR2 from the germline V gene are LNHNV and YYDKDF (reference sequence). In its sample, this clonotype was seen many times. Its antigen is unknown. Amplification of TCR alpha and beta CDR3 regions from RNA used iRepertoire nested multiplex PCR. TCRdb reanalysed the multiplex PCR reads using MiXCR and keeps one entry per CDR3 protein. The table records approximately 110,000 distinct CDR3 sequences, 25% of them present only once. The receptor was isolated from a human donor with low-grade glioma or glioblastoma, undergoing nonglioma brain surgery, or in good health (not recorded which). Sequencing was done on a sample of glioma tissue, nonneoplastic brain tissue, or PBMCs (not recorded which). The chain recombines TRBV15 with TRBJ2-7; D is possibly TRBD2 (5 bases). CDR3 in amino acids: CATSRVKAVSYEQYF. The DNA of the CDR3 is TGTGCCACCAGCAGAGTTAAAGCGGTCTCCTACGAGCAGTACTTC.